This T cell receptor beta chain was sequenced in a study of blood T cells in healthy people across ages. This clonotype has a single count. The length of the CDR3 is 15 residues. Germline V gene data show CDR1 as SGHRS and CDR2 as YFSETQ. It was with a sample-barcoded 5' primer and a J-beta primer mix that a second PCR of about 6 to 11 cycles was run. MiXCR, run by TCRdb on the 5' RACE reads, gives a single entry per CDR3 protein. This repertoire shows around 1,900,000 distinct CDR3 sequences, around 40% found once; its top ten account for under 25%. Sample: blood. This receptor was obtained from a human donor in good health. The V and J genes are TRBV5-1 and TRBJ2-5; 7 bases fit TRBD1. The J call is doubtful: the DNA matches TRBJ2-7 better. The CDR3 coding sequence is TGCGCCAGCAGCGGGACCTGGGGACAGCCATACGAGCAGTACTTC. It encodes CASSGTWGQPYEQYF.